This TCR beta chain comes out of a study of blood T cell repertoires in COVID-19. Cohort placement rested on clinical history that participants reported themselves. Cohort 3 recovered donors had two negative PCRs, clearance, or symptom resolution. In the study's own analysis: Amplification of reference gene primers provided the estimated nucleated cell counts. The method was immunoSEQ multiplex PCR; TCRdb's version includes in-frame clones alone and lacks a portion of them. The DNA gave D and trimming, while V, J and clone size come from that table. The data contain around 330,000 clones, under 95% of them singletons. The CDR3 has 13 residues. Trimming pared 6 bases from V and 0 bases from J, leaving 11 bases between. CDR1 SQVTM and CDR2 ANQGSEA come from the germline V gene.

V gene TRBV29-1 combines with J gene TRBJ1-2; D is uncertain. Specimen: PBMCs or T cells enriched from blood (not recorded which). The receptor was derived from a man aged 55 to 70 who had recovered from COVID-19. The CDR3 nucleotides are TGCAGCGTGTTGGAGCCGACTAACTATGGCTACACCTTC. It is translated as CSVLEPTNYGYTF.